This T cell receptor beta chain was captured by sequencing in a study of cytomegalovirus exposure and HLA in healthy donors. The V gene end was trimmed by 0 bases and the J gene end by 4 bases; junction bases not matched to a gene: 12. The CDR3 is 17 amino acids. Germline V lookup: CDR1 SGHRS, CDR2 YFSETQ. Vbeta (60) and Jbeta (13) primers were used in the PCR. TCRdb keeps only in-frame clones here, not all; method: immunoSEQ multiplex PCR. The table shows approximately 140,000 clones, with 79% occurring only once. This clonotype was sampled from a man aged 45-65 years in good health and CMV-seropositive. The sequencing input was PBMCs. The chain joins TRBV5-1 to TRBJ2-5; 7 bases map to TRBD2. The CDR3 bases are TGCGCCAGCAGCTTGGGTGCCACGGCGGGAGTGGGAGAGACCCAGTACTTC. Protein product: CASSLGATAGVGETQYF.